A single sample is the source of the 9 T cell receptor beta chains below, sequenced in a study of CD8 T cell repertoires and HIV-1 epitope variants. Their cognate antigens are unknown. TCRdb keeps only in-frame clones here, not all; method: immunoSEQ multiplex PCR. The repertoire has about 5,300 clones, about 65% of them found once; the top ten carry approximately 43%. The source material was cultured CD8+ T cells derived from PBMCs. These receptors were taken from a male donor with HIV.

The J gene is TRBJ2-7, the V gene TRBV15; 9 nucleotides line up with TRBD2. The trim removed 5 bases at V and 5 bases at J, leaving 13 bases unmatched. The CDR3 sequence is 16 residues long. Germline CDR1 reads LNHNV; CDR2 reads YYDKDF (reference sequence). The CDR3 here is CATSVSGTSFGHEQYF. The CDR3 region has the DNA TGTGCCACCAGCGTCTCCGGGACTAGCTTCGGGCACGAGCAGTACTTC.

The chain links TRBV27 to TRBJ2-5; tentatively, D is TRBD1 (6 bases). The end of the DNA aligns better with TRBJ2-7, so the J call may be wrong. This CDR3 contains 12 residues. Germline loops: CDR1 MNHEY, CDR2 SMNVEV (reference sequence). The CDR3 region is CASSQGPYEQYF. The CDR3 region has the DNA TGTGCCAGCAGCCAGGGGCCCTACGAGCAGTACTTC.

This chain links TRBV28 with TRBJ2-1; 14 nucleotides match TRBD2. The CDR3 runs to 15 residues. The V segment lost 7 bases and the J segment 6 bases; nucleotides outside the gene matches: 5. Germline values: CDR1 MDHEN, CDR2 SYDVKM. CDR3 sequence: CASTRTSGRSNEQFF. CDR3 sequence (DNA): TGTGCCAGCACCCGGACTAGCGGGAGGAGCAATGAGCAGTTCTTC.

V and J are TRBV28 and TRBJ1-5; D is uncertain. Looked up from germline, CDR1 is MDHEN and CDR2 is SYDVKM. This CDR3 has 13 residues. V shed 4 bases and J shed 5 bases, with 9 bases lying between them. The CDR3 region has the DNA TGTGCCAGCAGTTCCTATGGGGATCAGCCCCAGCATTTT. Its translation: CASSSYGDQPQHF.

As concerns this clone: The same CDR3 also results from other DNA sequences found in this sample. The gene calls are TRBV11-2 and TRBJ1-5; no firm D call. CDR1 and CDR2 from the germline V gene are SGHAT and FQNNGV. V was trimmed by 0 bases and J by 7 bases, leaving 7 bases between them. The CDR3 contains 13 residues. Written as DNA, the CDR3 is TGTGCCAGCAGCTTAGAGCGTGGGCAGCCCCAGCATTTT. Amino acids: CASSLERGQPQHF. Full variable domain (remainder filled in from reference TRBV11-2 and TRBJ1-5): EAGVAQSPRYKIIEKRQSVAFWCNPISGHATLYWYQQILGQGPKLLIQFQNNGVVDDSQLPKDRFSAERLKGVDSTLKIQPAKLEDSAVYLCASSLERGQPQHFGDGTRLSIL.

This clone was counted a few times. This sequence joins TRBV28 and TRBJ2-3; weak D call: TRBD1 (6 bases). Trimming took off 4 bases at V and 4 bases at J, with 9 bases between the two ends. The CDR3 is made up of 13 amino acids. Germline lookup yields CDR1 MDHEN and CDR2 SYDVKM. As DNA, the CDR3 is TGTGCCAGCAGTTGGACAGCCGCAGATACGCAGTATTTT. This encodes CASSWTAADTQYF.

The chain uses TRBV28 and TRBJ2-1; 7 nucleotides line up with TRBD1. The CDR3 runs 15 residues. V lost 4 bases to trimming and J lost 4 bases; unmatched junction nucleotides: 7. The germline CDR1 and CDR2 sequences are MDHEN and SYDVKM. The CDR3 bases are TGTGCCAGCAGTTCCGTCCAGGGGGATTACAATGAGCAGTTCTTC. Translation gives CASSSVQGDYNEQFF.

This chain connects TRBV2 to TRBJ1-1; weak D call: TRBD1 (5 bases). V was cut by 0 bases and J by 10 bases, with 15 bases left in between. Germline V gene data show CDR1 as SNHLY and CDR2 as FYNNEI. CDR3 length: 14 residues. The CDR3 DNA follows: TGTGCCAGCAGTGAAGCCTCCGGGGGTAGGGGAGCTTTCTTT. Its protein product is CASSEASGGRGAFF. The full variable domain, with the rest looked up from reference TRBV2 and TRBJ1-1, is EPEVTQTPSHQVTQMGQEVILRCVPISNHLYFYWYRQILGQKVEFLVSFYNNEISEKSEIFDDQFSVERPDGSNFTLKIRSTKLEDSAMYFCASSEASGGRGAFFGQGTRLTVV.

The chain has TRBV28 and TRBJ2-7, with D perhaps assigned TRBD1 or TRBD2 (5 bases each). Germline lookup yields CDR1 MDHEN and CDR2 SYDVKM. Trimming took off 8 bases at V and 3 bases at J, with 14 bases between the two ends. The CDR3 length is 13 residues. The CDR3 sequence is CASDSGVHYEQYF. The CDR3, as DNA: TGTGCCAGCGACAGCGGAGTACACTACGAGCAGTACTTC.